Listed below are T cell receptor beta chains from one sample, sequenced in a study of T cell clones after liver transplantation. Libraries were prepared by immunoSEQ multiplex PCR; TCRdb keeps only in-frame clonotypes and omits some of them. The sample has tens of thousands of clones; 70% to 80% are singletons. The sequencing used CD4+ T cells from blood, collected at the roughly 15-month timepoint. Receptor source: a human patient who received a liver transplant. Some T cells may have come from the graft donor. Both conserved end residues are part of each CDR3. The D gene is left open where the match is weak. Clone size is shown for a subset of rows, as once, few, many or a class of expanded clone.

J gene	clone size	V gene	D gene	CDR3 DNA	CDR3 protein
TRBJ1-1	-	TRBV5-1	-	TGCGCCAGCAGCCTGGAGGTAGGCAGTGTGCCTGAAGCTTTCTTT	CASSLEVGSVPEAFF
TRBJ2-7	few	TRBV19	-	TGTGCCAGTTCGCGTCAGGGAACCTACGAGCAGTACTTC	CASSRQGTYEQYF
TRBJ2-5	-	TRBV21-1	-	TGTGCCAGCAGCAAAAAGGGAAACGGGACAGAAGAGACCCAGTACTTC	CASSKKGNGTEETQYF
TRBJ1-1	-	TRBV4-3	-	TGCGCCAGCAGCCAAGTTTTAGACAGGTCTGCTGAAGCTTTCTTT	CASSQVLDRSAEAFF
TRBJ1-2	-	TRBV11-3	-	TGTGCCAGCAGCTTAAAACAGGGTGGTGGCTACACCTTC	CASSLKQGGGYTF
TRBJ2-2	-	TRBV28	TRBD2	TGTGCCAGCAGTTGGGCGGGGAGGGCGTTTGGGACCGGGGAGCTGTTTTTT	CASSWAGRAFGTGELFF
TRBJ1-1	-	TRBV5-6	-	TGTGCCAGCAGCTTCGTCGGGGTTAACACTGAAGCTTTCTTT	CASSFVGVNTEAFF
TRBJ2-3	-	TRBV2	-	TGTGCCAGCAGCTACGCAGATACGCAGTATTTT	CASSYADTQYF
TRBJ2-6	-	TRBV7-2	-	TGTGCCAGCAGGGGGACAATAACCTCTGGGGCCAACGTCCTGACTTTC	CASRGTITSGANVLTF
TRBJ1-4	-	TRBV5-6	-	TGTGCCAGTAATGGTAAGGGAGCGGGTGAGGAAAAACTGTTTTTT	CASNGKGAGEEKLFF
TRBJ2-2	few	TRBV7-2	-	TGTGCCAGCAGCTTAACAGTCTTGAACACCGGGGAGCTGTTTTTT	CASSLTVLNTGELFF
TRBJ2-2	few	TRBV7-2	-	TGTGCCAGCAGCTTAGGGATAGGGATGGAGGGGGAGCTGTTTTTT	CASSLGIGMEGELFF
TRBJ1-2	-	TRBV18	-	TGTGCCAGCTCACCCGACACTAACTATGGCTACACCTTC	CASSPDTNYGYTF
TRBJ2-6	-	TRBV28	-	TGTGCCAGCAGACCGAGGGGCTCTGGGGCCAACGTCCTGACTTTC	CASRPRGSGANVLTF
TRBJ2-3	-	TRBV29-1	TRBD2	TGCAGCGTCAGGACTAGCGGGGAGGGAGATACGCAGTATTTT	CSVRTSGEGDTQYF
TRBJ1-5	-	TRBV7-9	-	TGTGCCAGCAGCTTAGAGGGAAGCAATCAGCCCCAGCATTTT	CASSLEGSNQPQHF
TRBJ2-3	few	TRBV5-1	-	TGCGCCAGCAGCTTGAAGTCTTCGCCGCAGTATTTT	CASSLKSSPQYF
TRBJ2-2	-	TRBV2	-	TGTGCCAGCAGTGAAGGGGGCACCGGGGAGCTGTTTTTT	CASSEGGTGELFF
TRBJ2-3	-	TRBV5-1	TRBD1	TGCGCCAGCAGCTTAGCTCAGGGGGCAGATACGCAGTATTTT	CASSLAQGADTQYF
TRBJ2-3	-	TRBV18	-	TGTGCCAGCTCACCATATTCAGCTAGCACAGATACGCAGTATTTT	CASSPYSASTDTQYF
TRBJ2-2	-	TRBV5-8	TRBD2	TGTGCCAGCACCCCTGCCGGGACTAGCGGGGGGGCGGTCACCGGGGAGCTGTTTTTT	CASTPAGTSGGAVTGELFF
TRBJ2-2	few	TRBV18	-	TGTGCCAGCTCACCAGAAAACAGGCAGACGAACACCGGGGAGCTGTTTTTT	CASSPENRQTNTGELFF
TRBJ1-2	-	TRBV19	-	TGTGCCAGTAGTATAGACAGGGGATATGGCTACACCTTC	CASSIDRGYGYTF
TRBJ1-2	once	TRBV7-2	-	TGTGCCAGCAGCTTAGGTCCTGACTATGGCTACACCTTC	CASSLGPDYGYTF
TRBJ2-2	-	TRBV5-5	-	TGTGCCAGCAGCTTGGTCGTCAGGGGGAACACCGGGGAGCTGTTTTTT	CASSLVVRGNTGELFF
TRBJ1-4	-	TRBV19	TRBD1	TGTGCCAGTAACTCCCCCAGGGGGGTCAATGAAAAACTGTTTTTT	CASNSPRGVNEKLFF
TRBJ1-2	-	TRBV5-4	-	TGTGCCAGCAGCCCGGGAGCGTCAAACCCTAACTATGGCTACACCTTC	CASSPGASNPNYGYTF
TRBJ2-2	-	TRBV7-9	TRBD2	TGTGCCAGCAGCGCGGGACTAGCGGGACTGGGAACCGGGGAGCTGTTTTTT	CASSAGLAGLGTGELFF
TRBJ2-1	-	TRBV7-8	TRBD2	TGTGCCAGCAAAAGGGGACTAGCCTACAATGAGCAGTTCTTC	CASKRGLAYNEQFF
TRBJ2-1	-	TRBV7-2	TRBD2	TGTGCCAGCAGCCCTACTAGCGGCTCCTACAATGAGCAGTTCTTC	CASSPTSGSYNEQFF
TRBJ2-1	few	TRBV30	TRBD2	TGTGCCTGGAGTTCTATAGGGTTGGCGGGAGGGTACAATGAGCAGTTCTTC	CAWSSIGLAGGYNEQFF
TRBJ2-5	-	TRBV7-2	TRBD2	TGTGCCAGCAGCTATAGCGGGGATGGAGAGACCCAGTACTTC	CASSYSGDGETQYF
TRBJ2-4	-	TRBV7-9	-	TGTGCCAGCAGCGGAGGGGCCATTCAGTACTTC	CASSGGAIQYF